The sample holds a few counts of the clone carrying this T cell receptor beta chain. The target antigen is unknown. This specimen comes from a study of T cell repertoires in cytomegalovirus infection. TCRdb independently ran MiXCR on the reads; one entry per CDR3 protein. This sample has about half a million distinct CDR3 sequences, with 33% found just once. This receptor was identified in a human donor in good health (CMV status not recorded). Some clones in this sample may be carry-over from other donors' samples. The sequencing here drew on cultured PBMCs, taken from culture after CMV antigen stimulation.

The CDR3 coding sequence is TGTGCCAGCAGCTTAACAGCGACTGTCCAAGAGACCCAGTACTTC. Translation gives CASSLTATVQETQYF. The chain employs TRBV7-3 and TRBJ2-5, with D hard to call. V lost 0 bases and J lost 1, with 9 bases in between. The CDR3 length is 15 residues. Germline CDR1 SGHTA, CDR2 FQGTGA.